The clone carrying this T cell receptor (beta chain) was observed a few times. Everyone who took part was roughly 18 to 89 years old, and they came from about two dozen US areas. This table comes from immunoSEQ multiplex PCR, and its TCRdb copy is limited to in-frame clones, with some not included. This table has around 150,000 clones, approximately 80% appearing once. The data are from a study of blood T cell repertoires in COVID-19. Study as a whole: The United States, Italy and Spain supplied acute and convalescent COVID-19 samples.

CDR1 and CDR2 from the germline V gene are SGHNT and YYREEE (reference sequence). The CDR3 consists of 14 residues. The V gene end was trimmed by 1 base and the J gene end by 2 bases; junction bases not matched to a gene: 1. The sequence was collected from a man in his 70s who had been exposed to COVID-19. Sequenced sample: PBMCs or T cells enriched from blood (not recorded which). The J gene is TRBJ2-7, the V gene TRBV5-4, with 9 bases lining up with TRBD1. DNA of the CDR3: TGTGCCAGCAGCTTGACAGGGGGCGCCTACGAGCAGTACTTC. Amino acid sequence: CASSLTGGAYEQYF.